The 18 T cell receptor beta chains below were found in one sample sequenced in a study of cytomegalovirus exposure and HLA in healthy donors. Profiling relied on immunoSEQ multiplex PCR, and the TCRdb table lists in-frame clones only, not all of them. The sample contains 200,000 or so clones, 84% of which appear only once. The sequencing input was PBMCs. The receptor source for this set is a man between 18 and 35 years old in good health and CMV-seropositive.

This chain connects TRBV27 to TRBJ2-5; D call uncertain. V was clipped by 3 bases and J by 5 bases, with 10 bases between them. Germline CDR1 MNHEY, CDR2 SMNVEV (reference sequence). The CDR3 totals 13 residues. The CDR3, as DNA: TGTGCCAGCAGTTTGATAGAGTCGGAGACCCAGTACTTC. It encodes CASSLIESETQYF.

The rearrangement uses TRBV7-2 and TRBJ2-7; 9 bases line up with TRBD1. The germline CDR1 and CDR2 sequences are SGHTA and FQGNSA. The CDR3 totals 14 residues. After removal of 8 bases from V and 3 bases from J, the junction contained 8 bases not matched to a gene. The CDR3 loop is CASPSRDRVYEQYF. CDR3 in DNA: TGTGCCAGCCCATCACGGGACAGGGTCTACGAGCAGTACTTC.

The chain combines TRBV27 with TRBJ2-3; possible D gene TRBD2, 5 bases. The CDR3 totals 17 residues. Germline CDR1 and CDR2: MNHEY and SMNVEV (reference sequence). V shed 5 bases and J shed 1 base, with 19 bases lying between them. The CDR3, as DNA: TGTGCCAGCAGTAGACGAAGACTAACCCCTGGCACAGATACGCAGTATTTT. Amino acids: CASSRRRLTPGTDTQYF.

The chain combines TRBV15 with TRBJ2-5; 10 bases agree with TRBD1. The CDR3 totals 13 residues. V lost 8 bases and J lost 7; bases outside the gene matches: 7. Germline loops: CDR1 LNHNV, CDR2 YYDKDF (reference sequence). As DNA, the CDR3 is TGTGCCACCGGCACCGGACAGGGGGGGACCCAGTACTTC. Residues: CATGTGQGGTQYF.

This clone was picked up one time. This chain joins TRBV20-1 and TRBJ2-1; D gene uncertain. The germline V gene encodes CDR1 DFQATT and CDR2 SNEGSKA (reference sequence). This CDR3 has 9 residues. CDR3 nucleotides: TGCAGCCGCTACAATGAGCAGTTCTTC. This encodes CSRYNEQFF.

The V call is TRBV13, the J call TRBJ1-2, with 10 nucleotides matching TRBD1. V was pared by 0 bases and J by 3 bases, with 4 bases of the junction left unmatched. The CDR3 extends over 16 amino acids. CDR1 and CDR2 from the germline V gene are PRHDT and FYEKMQ (reference sequence). As DNA, the CDR3 is TGTGCCAGCAGCTTAGGGACAGGGGGCGGAGACTATGGCTACACCTTC. It yields the protein CASSLGTGGGDYGYTF.

V and J are TRBV15 and TRBJ1-5, with a weak D call TRBD1 (5 bases). The CDR3 is 14 residues long. Germline loops: CDR1 LNHNV, CDR2 YYDKDF (reference sequence). V lost 7 bases and J lost 7, with 17 bases in between. This CDR3 is CATTRGGSRQPQHF. CDR3 sequence (DNA): TGTGCCACCACCCGGGGGGGGTCGAGGCAGCCCCAGCATTTT. Combining the CDR3 with reference TRBV15 and TRBJ1-5 gives the whole variable domain DAMVIQNPRYQVTQFGKPVTLSCSQTLNHNVMYWYQQKSSQAPKLLFHYYDKDFNNEADTPDNFQSRRPNTSFCFLDIRSPGLGDTAMYLCATTRGGSRQPQHFGDGTRLSIL.

The chain recombines TRBV5-6 with TRBJ2-1; 12 nucleotides agree with TRBD2. The CDR3 has 17 residues. Germline trimming cut 4 bases from V and 7 bases from J; bases unmatched to any gene: 12. The V gene's germline CDR1 is SGHDT and CDR2 YYEEEE. The CDR3 bases are TGTGCCAGCAGCCCCGAGCGACTAGCGGGAGAGGTTAATGAGCAGTTCTTC. Encoded protein: CASSPERLAGEVNEQFF. The full variable domain, with the rest looked up from reference TRBV5-6 and TRBJ2-1, is DAGVTQSPTHLIKTRGQQVTLRCSPKSGHDTVSWYQQALGQGPQFIFQYYEEEERQRGNFPDRFSGHQFPNYSSELNVNALLLGDSALYLCASSPERLAGEVNEQFFGPGTRLTVL.

In its sample, this clone was seen once. The rearrangement uses TRBV4-3 and TRBJ2-1, with 10 bases aligning to TRBD2. There are 17 residues in the CDR3. The trim removed 0 bases at V and 7 bases at J, leaving 9 bases unmatched. The germline V gene has CDR1 LGHNA and CDR2 YSLEER. The CDR3 is CASSQDGVTSGMNEQFF. The CDR3, as DNA: TGCGCCAGCAGCCAAGACGGTGTTACTAGCGGGATGAATGAGCAGTTCTTC.

The rearrangement joins TRBV9 to TRBJ2-7, with TRBD1 matching 7 bases. The CDR3 is 13 residues long. The germline V gene encodes CDR1 SGDLS and CDR2 YYNGEE. Trimming at V came to 4 bases and at J to 4 bases, leaving 5 bases not matched to a gene. Written as DNA, the CDR3 is TGTGCCAGCAGCAGAGGGGGCTGGTACGAGCAGTACTTC. As protein: CASSRGGWYEQYF.

This clone was observed a handful of times. The chain has TRBV7-2 and TRBJ2-7, with TRBD2 matching over 11 bases. CDR1 and CDR2 (germline): SGHTA, FQGNSA. After removal of 4 bases from V and 4 bases from J, the junction contained 6 bases not matched to a gene. This CDR3 spans 15 amino acids. The CDR3 nucleotides read TGTGCCAGCAGCTCTGTAGCGGGAGGGTTTTACGAGCAGTACTTC. Its protein is CASSSVAGGFYEQYF.

The chain joins TRBV27 to TRBJ2-7; 8 nucleotides line up with TRBD2. The germline V gene encodes CDR1 MNHEY and CDR2 SMNVEV (reference sequence). The V gene end was trimmed by 2 bases and the J gene end by 2 bases; junction bases not matched to a gene: 14. This CDR3 has 18 amino acids. The CDR3 region is CASSLVAGFYTKAYEQYF. CDR3 DNA: TGTGCCAGCAGTTTAGTAGCGGGATTCTATACTAAGGCCTACGAGCAGTACTTC.

This chain uses TRBV7-2 with TRBJ2-7; 11 bases are a match to TRBD2. There are 15 residues in the CDR3. Germline V gene sequence: CDR1 SGHTA, CDR2 FQGNSA. V trimming: 5 bases; J trimming: 6 bases; junction bases outside the gene matches: 9. The CDR3 is CASSRDSGRGSEQYF. The CDR3 DNA follows: TGTGCCAGCAGCCGTGATAGCGGGAGGGGTTCCGAGCAGTACTTC.

The chain uses TRBV30 and TRBJ1-2, with TRBD1 identical over 7 bases. The CDR3 covers 13 residues. CDR1 and CDR2 (germline): GTSNPN, SVGIG (reference sequence). Trimming at V came to 0 bases and at J to 9 bases, leaving 7 bases not matched to a gene. CDR3 sequence (DNA): TGTGCCTGGAGTGTGGCGGGACAGTCTAGCTACACCTTC. It yields the protein CAWSVAGQSSYTF.

The gene calls are TRBV29-1 and TRBJ2-5, with 9 bases matching TRBD2. This CDR3 is 12 amino acids long. V was pared by 4 bases and J by 5 bases, with 2 bases of the junction left unmatched. The germline CDR1 and CDR2 sequences are SQVTM and ANQGSEA. CDR3 nucleotides: TGCAGCGTTGTCCTAGCGGGGGAGACCCAGTACTTC. It translates to CSVVLAGETQYF.

The CDR3 bases are TGTGCCAGTACCTACAGGGGATCTAACTATGGCTACACCTTC. Translation gives CASTYRGSNYGYTF. The V gene is TRBV19, the J gene TRBJ1-2; 7 bases fit TRBD1. Trimming removed 7 bases from V and 0 bases from J; junction bases left unmatched: 5. Germline V CDR1 and CDR2: LNHDA, SQIVND (reference sequence). This CDR3 spans 14 amino acids.

The chain carries TRBV6-5 and TRBJ1-4, with 9 bases matching TRBD1. Per germline, CDR1 MNHEY and CDR2 SVGAGI. V gave up 7 bases and J gave up 10 bases; unmatched junction bases: 10. This CDR3 contains 14 residues. In nucleotides, the CDR3 is TGTGCCAGCACGGACAGGGGTGGGGGCGGAAAACTGTTTTTT. The encoded protein is CASTDRGGGGKLFF.

The chain combines TRBV6-6 with TRBJ1-5, with no clear D. Germline CDR1 reads MNHNY; CDR2 reads SVGAGI (reference sequence). The CDR3 consists of 12 residues. V shed 6 bases and J shed 6 bases, with 9 bases lying between them. In DNA form, the CDR3 reads TGTGCCAGCAGCCTGAAGAGTCAGCCCCAGCATTTT. As protein: CASSLKSQPQHF.